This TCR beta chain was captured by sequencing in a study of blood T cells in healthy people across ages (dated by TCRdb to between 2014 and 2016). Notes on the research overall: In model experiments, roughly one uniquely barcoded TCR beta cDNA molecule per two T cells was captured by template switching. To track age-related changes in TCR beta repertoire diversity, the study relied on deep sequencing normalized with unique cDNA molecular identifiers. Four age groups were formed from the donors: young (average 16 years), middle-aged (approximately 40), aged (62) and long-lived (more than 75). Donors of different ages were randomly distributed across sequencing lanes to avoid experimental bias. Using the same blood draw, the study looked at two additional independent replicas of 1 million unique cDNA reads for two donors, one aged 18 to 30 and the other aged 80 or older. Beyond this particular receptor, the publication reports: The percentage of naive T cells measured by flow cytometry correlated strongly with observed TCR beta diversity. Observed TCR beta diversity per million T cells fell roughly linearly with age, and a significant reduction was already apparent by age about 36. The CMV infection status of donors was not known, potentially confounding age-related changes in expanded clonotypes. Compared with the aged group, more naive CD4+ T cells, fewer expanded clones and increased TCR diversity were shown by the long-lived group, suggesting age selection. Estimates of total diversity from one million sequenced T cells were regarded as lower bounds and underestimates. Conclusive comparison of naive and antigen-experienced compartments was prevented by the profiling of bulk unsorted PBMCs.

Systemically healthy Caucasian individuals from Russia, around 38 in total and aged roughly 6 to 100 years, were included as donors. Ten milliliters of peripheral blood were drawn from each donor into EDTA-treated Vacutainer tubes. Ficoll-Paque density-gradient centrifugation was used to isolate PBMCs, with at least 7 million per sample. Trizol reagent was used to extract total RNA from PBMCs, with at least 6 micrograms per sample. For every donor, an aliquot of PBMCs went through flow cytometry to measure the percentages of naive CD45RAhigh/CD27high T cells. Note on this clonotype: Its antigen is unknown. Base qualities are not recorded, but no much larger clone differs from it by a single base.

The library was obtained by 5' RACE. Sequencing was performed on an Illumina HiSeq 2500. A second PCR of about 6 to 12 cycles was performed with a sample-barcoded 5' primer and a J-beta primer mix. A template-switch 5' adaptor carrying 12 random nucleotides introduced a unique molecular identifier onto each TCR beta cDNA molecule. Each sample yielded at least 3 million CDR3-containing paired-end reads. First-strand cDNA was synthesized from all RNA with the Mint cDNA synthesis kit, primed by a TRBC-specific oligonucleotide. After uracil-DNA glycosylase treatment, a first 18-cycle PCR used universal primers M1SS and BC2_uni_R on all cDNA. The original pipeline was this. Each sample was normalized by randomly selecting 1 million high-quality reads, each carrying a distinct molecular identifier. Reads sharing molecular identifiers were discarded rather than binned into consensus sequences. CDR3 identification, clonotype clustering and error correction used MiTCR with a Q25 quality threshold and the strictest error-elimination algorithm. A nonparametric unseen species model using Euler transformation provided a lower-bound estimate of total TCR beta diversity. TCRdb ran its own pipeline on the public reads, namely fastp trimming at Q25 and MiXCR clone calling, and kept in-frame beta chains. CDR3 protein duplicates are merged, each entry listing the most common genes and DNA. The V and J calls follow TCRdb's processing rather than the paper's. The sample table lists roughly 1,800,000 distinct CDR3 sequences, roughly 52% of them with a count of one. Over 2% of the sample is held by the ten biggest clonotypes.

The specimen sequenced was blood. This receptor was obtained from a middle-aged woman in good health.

CDR3 sequence: CAGQKTGHTQYF. The DNA sequence follows: TGTGCCGGGCAAAAGACAGGTCATACGCAGTATTTT. The rearranged segments are TRBV2 and TRBJ2-3, with a weak D call of TRBD1 (6 bases match). Reading the germline V gene gives CDR1 SNHLY and CDR2 FYNNEI. V is shortened by 11 bases, J by 7 bases, and the region joining them spans 16 bases. Including the terminal cysteine and phenylalanine, the CDR3 comprises 12 residues. The read is trimmed to its CDR3 DNA, 36 bases read in frame from base 1.